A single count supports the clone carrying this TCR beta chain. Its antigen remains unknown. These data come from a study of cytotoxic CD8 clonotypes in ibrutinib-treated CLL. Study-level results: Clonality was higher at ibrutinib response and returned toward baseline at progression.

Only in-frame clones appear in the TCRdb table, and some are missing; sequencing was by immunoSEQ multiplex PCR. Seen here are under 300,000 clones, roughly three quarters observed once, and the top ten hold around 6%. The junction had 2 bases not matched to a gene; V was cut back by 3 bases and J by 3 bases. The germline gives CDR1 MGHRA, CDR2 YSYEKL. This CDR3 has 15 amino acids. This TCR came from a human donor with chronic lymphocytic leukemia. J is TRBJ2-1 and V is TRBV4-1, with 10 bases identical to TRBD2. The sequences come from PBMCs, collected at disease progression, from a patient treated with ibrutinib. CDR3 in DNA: TGCGCCAGCAGCCAGGGACTAGCGATCTACAATGAGCAGTTCTTC. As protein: CASSQGLAIYNEQFF.